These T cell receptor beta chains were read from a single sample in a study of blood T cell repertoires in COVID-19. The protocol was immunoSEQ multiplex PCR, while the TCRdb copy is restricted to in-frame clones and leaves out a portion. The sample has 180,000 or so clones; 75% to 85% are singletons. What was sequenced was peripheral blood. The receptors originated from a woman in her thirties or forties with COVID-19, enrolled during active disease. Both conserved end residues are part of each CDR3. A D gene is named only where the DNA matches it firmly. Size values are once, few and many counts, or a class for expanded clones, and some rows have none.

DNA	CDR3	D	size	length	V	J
TGTGCCAGCAGCCAAGACAGGGGGCGCGAGCAGTACTTC	CASSQDRGREQYF	TRBD1	.	13	TRBV3-1/TRBV3-2	TRBJ2-7
TGCGCCAGCAGCTTGGGGGGACAGGCCCTTAATTCACCCCTCCACTTT	CASSLGGQALNSPLHF	TRBD1	once	16	TRBV5-1	TRBJ1-6
TGTGCCAGCAGTCCACAGGGACGCGAGGGCTACACCTTC	CASSPQGREGYTF	.	.	13	TRBV7-6	TRBJ1-2
TGTGCCAGCAGCGACAGGGGGGAGACCCAGTACTTC	CASSDRGETQYF	TRBD1	.	12	TRBV7-6	TRBJ2-5
TGCGCCAGCCGGAGACTAGCAGTCACCAATGAGCAGTTCTTC	CASRRLAVTNEQFF	TRBD2	.	14	TRBV5-1	TRBJ2-1
TGTGCCAGCAGTACAGGGGGTCTTGGAAACACCATATATTTT	CASSTGGLGNTIYF	TRBD1	.	14	TRBV6-5	TRBJ1-3
TGTGCCAGTAGGTCCGCGGGAGGGCCTAGCACAGATACGCAGTATTTT	CASRSAGGPSTDTQYF	TRBD2	.	16	TRBV19	TRBJ2-3
TGTGCCAGCAGTGACAGGGTTTTCTACGAGCAGTACTTC	CASSDRVFYEQYF	.	.	13	TRBV6-1	TRBJ2-7
TGTGCCAGCAGCTTCGGACAGGGGGTAGGCCAGCCCCAGCATTTT	CASSFGQGVGQPQHF	TRBD1	.	15	TRBV7-9	TRBJ1-5
TGCGCCAGCAGCTTGGCTGGACAGTCGAACACCGGGGAGCTGTTTTTT	CASSLAGQSNTGELFF	.	.	16	TRBV5-1	TRBJ2-2
TGTGCCAGCAGCTTAGTGGAGCGGGGTTCGGGCACAGATACGCAGTATTTT	CASSLVERGSGTDTQYF	TRBD2	.	17	TRBV7-9	TRBJ2-3
TGTGCCAGCAGCCCAGCCACTAGCGGGAGTTATGAGCAGTTCTTC	CASSPATSGSYEQFF	TRBD2	.	15	TRBV7-9	TRBJ2-1
TGTGCCAGTGGACTAGCGGGGGTTTCAGAGACCCAGTACTTC	CASGLAGVSETQYF	TRBD2	.	14	TRBV19	TRBJ2-5
TGCAGCGTTGAGGTGGGGGGGGATGAGCAGTTCTTC	CSVEVGGDEQFF	TRBD2	.	12	TRBV29-1	TRBJ2-1
TGCGCCAGCAGCTACGCTTTGGGCTCCTCCTACGAGCAGTACTTC	CASSYALGSSYEQYF	.	.	15	TRBV5-1	TRBJ2-7
TGTGCCAGCAGTTACACCTCGGACAGGGGGCATGGAAAACTGTTTTTT	CASSYTSDRGHGKLFF	TRBD1	once	16	TRBV6-5	TRBJ1-4
TGTGCCAGCAGCTCGCGGGGGAACACAGATACGCAGTATTTT	CASSSRGNTDTQYF	TRBD2	.	14	TRBV7-8	TRBJ2-3
TGTGCCAGCAGCTTAGCAGGGGTGAGCACTGAAGCTTTCTTT	CASSLAGVSTEAFF	.	few	14	TRBV11-2	TRBJ1-1
TGTGCCAGCAGCGTAGACTGGGATACGCAGTATTTT	CASSVDWDTQYF	.	once	12	TRBV7-2	TRBJ2-3
TGTGCCAGCCATCCGGGACTAGCGCTCACCGGGGAGCTGTTTTTT	CASHPGLALTGELFF	TRBD2	.	15	TRBV5-4	TRBJ2-2
TGTGCCAGCAGCCAAGTCGGTGGTGAGGGCTACACCTTC	CASSQVGGEGYTF	.	.	13	TRBV3-1/TRBV3-2	TRBJ1-2
TGTGCCAGCAGCTCTTACAGGGGGCCTAGCACCGGGGAGCTGTTTTTT	CASSSYRGPSTGELFF	TRBD1	.	16	TRBV11-2	TRBJ2-2
TGCGCCAGCAGCTTAACAGGGGAGACTAGCAATCAGCCCCAGCATTTT	CASSLTGETSNQPQHF	TRBD1	.	16	TRBV5-1	TRBJ1-5
TGTGCCAGTAGTATTCGGGGGGGCAATCAGCCCCAGCATTTT	CASSIRGGNQPQHF	.	.	14	TRBV19	TRBJ1-5
TGCGCCAGCAGCTTAACGGGGATAGCCTATGGCTACACCTTC	CASSLTGIAYGYTF	.	.	14	TRBV5-1	TRBJ1-2
TGTGCTAGCAGCCCCGGGACAGAGAACACCGGGGAGCTGTTTTTT	CASSPGTENTGELFF	TRBD1	.	15	TRBV7-7	TRBJ2-2